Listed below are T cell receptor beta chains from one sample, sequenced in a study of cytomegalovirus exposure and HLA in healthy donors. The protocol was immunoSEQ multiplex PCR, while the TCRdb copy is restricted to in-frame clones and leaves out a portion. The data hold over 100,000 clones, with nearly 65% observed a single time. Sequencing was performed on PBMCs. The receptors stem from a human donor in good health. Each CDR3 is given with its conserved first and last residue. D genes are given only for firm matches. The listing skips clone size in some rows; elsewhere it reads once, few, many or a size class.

cdr3_nt: TGCGCCAGCAGCCGCGGACTAGCGGGAGTGGGGGAGCAGTACTTC; cdr3_aa: CASSRGLAGVGEQYF; v_call: TRBV4-1; j_call: TRBJ2-7; d_call: TRBD2; clone_size: few
cdr3_nt: TGTGCCAGCAGCCACCGGGACAGGGGGCGAGAGACCCAGTACTTC; cdr3_aa: CASSHRDRGRETQYF; v_call: TRBV7-9; j_call: TRBJ2-5; d_call: TRBD1; clone_size: few
cdr3_nt: TGCGCCAGCAGCCAGTCTAGCGTGGGAGATACGCAGTATTTT; cdr3_aa: CASSQSSVGDTQYF; v_call: TRBV5-1; j_call: TRBJ2-3; d_call: .; clone_size: .
cdr3_nt: TGTGCCAGCTCACCCGGGACAGGGACAAATCAGCCCCAGCATTTT; cdr3_aa: CASSPGTGTNQPQHF; v_call: TRBV18; j_call: TRBJ1-5; d_call: TRBD1; clone_size: few
cdr3_nt: TGTGCCAGCTCACCGCAGGGGGCAGGGACTGAAGCTTTCTTT; cdr3_aa: CASSPQGAGTEAFF; v_call: TRBV18; j_call: TRBJ1-1; d_call: TRBD1; clone_size: few
cdr3_nt: TGTGCCAGCAGCTCCGCGCGCTCCATGAACACTGAAGCTTTCTTT; cdr3_aa: CASSSARSMNTEAFF; v_call: TRBV5-4; j_call: TRBJ1-1; d_call: .; clone_size: few
cdr3_nt: TGTGCCAGCAGTTACGTTCCGGGGTACGAGCAGTACTTC; cdr3_aa: CASSYVPGYEQYF; v_call: TRBV6-6; j_call: TRBJ2-7; d_call: .; clone_size: once
cdr3_nt: TGTGCCTGGAGTGCCCAGGGTACTAGCACAGATACGCAGTATTTT; cdr3_aa: CAWSAQGTSTDTQYF; v_call: TRBV30; j_call: TRBJ2-3; d_call: .; clone_size: .
cdr3_nt: TGTGCCAGCAGCCGCATTACCGCGGCAGCTTTCTTT; cdr3_aa: CASSRITAAAFF; v_call: TRBV14; j_call: TRBJ1-1; d_call: .; clone_size: .
cdr3_nt: TGCGCCAGCAGCTTGGCTTTGGCCACCGGGGAGCTGTTTTTT; cdr3_aa: CASSLALATGELFF; v_call: TRBV5-1; j_call: TRBJ2-2; d_call: .; clone_size: .
cdr3_nt: TGTGCCAGCAGCCATGTGGGGGCCGAGACCCAGTACTTC; cdr3_aa: CASSHVGAETQYF; v_call: TRBV7-6; j_call: TRBJ2-5; d_call: .; clone_size: .
cdr3_nt: TGTGCCAGCAGTCACAGGGGTGCTAATGAAAAACTGTTTTTT; cdr3_aa: CASSHRGANEKLFF; v_call: TRBV7-6; j_call: TRBJ1-4; d_call: TRBD1; clone_size: .
cdr3_nt: TGCGCCAGCAGCCCCCGACAGTATAATGAAAAACTGTTTTTT; cdr3_aa: CASSPRQYNEKLFF; v_call: TRBV5-1; j_call: TRBJ1-4; d_call: .; clone_size: few
cdr3_nt: TGTGCCAGCAACCCGACGGGGAATCAGCCCCAGCATTTT; cdr3_aa: CASNPTGNQPQHF; v_call: TRBV6-1; j_call: TRBJ1-5; d_call: .; clone_size: .
cdr3_nt: TGCGCCAGCCGTGCTTCGGACATCTTTCACACCGGGGAGCTGTTTTTT; cdr3_aa: CASRASDIFHTGELFF; v_call: TRBV10-1; j_call: TRBJ2-2; d_call: .; clone_size: few
cdr3_nt: TGTGCCAGTAGTACGGGAGTCTGGGTCGACGAGCAGTACTTC; cdr3_aa: CASSTGVWVDEQYF; v_call: TRBV19; j_call: TRBJ2-7; d_call: .; clone_size: .
cdr3_nt: TGTGCCAGCAGCCCCGGGACAGGCAATCAGCCCCAGCATTTT; cdr3_aa: CASSPGTGNQPQHF; v_call: TRBV7-9; j_call: TRBJ1-5; d_call: TRBD1; clone_size: .
cdr3_nt: TGTGCCAGCAGCCATTGGGCCTCCTACGAGCAGTACTTC; cdr3_aa: CASSHWASYEQYF; v_call: TRBV7-9; j_call: TRBJ2-7; d_call: .; clone_size: once
cdr3_nt: TGTGCCAGCAGCTTAGATGGGACAGGGGCGAGTGGCTACACCTTC; cdr3_aa: CASSLDGTGASGYTF; v_call: TRBV5-4; j_call: TRBJ1-2; d_call: TRBD1; clone_size: .
cdr3_nt: TGCGCCAGCAGCCCCGGGACTAGCGGAAACAATGAGCAGTTCTTC; cdr3_aa: CASSPGTSGNNEQFF; v_call: TRBV5-1; j_call: TRBJ2-1; d_call: TRBD2; clone_size: few
cdr3_nt: TGTGCCAGCAGCCGGGGACAGGTCGGGAGCACAGATACGCAGTATTTT; cdr3_aa: CASSRGQVGSTDTQYF; v_call: TRBV5-8; j_call: TRBJ2-3; d_call: TRBD1; clone_size: .
cdr3_nt: TGTGCCAGCAGTGAGACTAGCCCCGGGGAGCTGTTTTTT; cdr3_aa: CASSETSPGELFF; v_call: TRBV6-4; j_call: TRBJ2-2; d_call: TRBD2; clone_size: .
cdr3_nt: TGTGCCAGCAGTTTAGCTCGGGGGGCGGTCGAGCAGTACTTC; cdr3_aa: CASSLARGAVEQYF; v_call: TRBV27; j_call: TRBJ2-7; d_call: .; clone_size: .
cdr3_nt: TGCGCCAGCAGCACCGGACAGCCAACAGAGACCCAGTACTTC; cdr3_aa: CASSTGQPTETQYF; v_call: TRBV5-1; j_call: TRBJ2-5; d_call: .; clone_size: .
cdr3_nt: TGTGCCAGCAGCTTAGAGGACTTGAGCTCCTACGAGCAGTACTTC; cdr3_aa: CASSLEDLSSYEQYF; v_call: TRBV11-2; j_call: TRBJ2-7; d_call: .; clone_size: few
cdr3_nt: TGTGCCAGCAGTTTAGCAGGGGACAATGAGCAGTTCTTC; cdr3_aa: CASSLAGDNEQFF; v_call: TRBV27; j_call: TRBJ2-1; d_call: .; clone_size: once
cdr3_nt: TGTGCCAGTAGTATAGCCTGGACAGGGCGGGATGGCTACACCTTC; cdr3_aa: CASSIAWTGRDGYTF; v_call: TRBV19; j_call: TRBJ1-2; d_call: TRBD1; clone_size: .
cdr3_nt: TGTGCCAGGCAAACTAGCGGGGCCACAGATACGCAGTATTTT; cdr3_aa: CARQTSGATDTQYF; v_call: TRBV2; j_call: TRBJ2-3; d_call: TRBD2; clone_size: .
cdr3_nt: TGTGCCAGCAGTGAAGCTAACCGGGACACAGATACGCAGTATTTT; cdr3_aa: CASSEANRDTDTQYF; v_call: TRBV6-1; j_call: TRBJ2-3; d_call: .; clone_size: .
cdr3_nt: TGTGCCAGTAGTCCGCGACTAGCGGGAGTCACCGGGGAGCTGTTTTTT; cdr3_aa: CASSPRLAGVTGELFF; v_call: TRBV19; j_call: TRBJ2-2; d_call: TRBD2; clone_size: .
cdr3_nt: TGTGCCAGTAAACACGACCAATTGCGAGGCGAGCAGTACTTC; cdr3_aa: CASKHDQLRGEQYF; v_call: TRBV19; j_call: TRBJ2-7; d_call: .; clone_size: once
cdr3_nt: TGTGCCAGCAGCCCTGGCGGAGATACGCAGTATTTT; cdr3_aa: CASSPGGDTQYF; v_call: TRBV13; j_call: TRBJ2-3; d_call: .; clone_size: .
cdr3_nt: TGTGCCAGCAGTCCGACAGGGGGCCGCACCTACGAGCAGTACTTC; cdr3_aa: CASSPTGGRTYEQYF; v_call: TRBV28; j_call: TRBJ2-7; d_call: TRBD1; clone_size: once
cdr3_nt: TGTGCCAGTAGTATCGGGGGGGACGGTGAAAAACTGTTTTTT; cdr3_aa: CASSIGGDGEKLFF; v_call: TRBV19; j_call: TRBJ1-4; d_call: .; clone_size: .
cdr3_nt: TGTGCCGGGCGGGGGGCGCTGGCAGATACGCAGTATTTT; cdr3_aa: CAGRGALADTQYF; v_call: TRBV6-1; j_call: TRBJ2-3; d_call: TRBD2; clone_size: .
cdr3_nt: TGCGCCAGCAGCTTGAAGCTAGCGGGAGGGCCAATGGAGACCCAGTACTTC; cdr3_aa: CASSLKLAGGPMETQYF; v_call: TRBV5-1; j_call: TRBJ2-5; d_call: TRBD2; clone_size: few
cdr3_nt: TGTGCCAGCAGACCGCAGACTAGCGGGATTTACAATGAGCAGTTCTTC; cdr3_aa: CASRPQTSGIYNEQFF; v_call: TRBV7-9; j_call: TRBJ2-1; d_call: TRBD2; clone_size: .
cdr3_nt: TGTGCCAGCAGCTTTCCAGATAATTCGAACACCGGGGAGCTGTTTTTT; cdr3_aa: CASSFPDNSNTGELFF; v_call: TRBV7-9; j_call: TRBJ2-2; d_call: .; clone_size: .
cdr3_nt: TGTGCCAGCAGCCAGGCAGGGGGCAGAGTCTACAATGAGCAGTTCTTC; cdr3_aa: CASSQAGGRVYNEQFF; v_call: TRBV14; j_call: TRBJ2-1; d_call: TRBD1; clone_size: .
cdr3_nt: TGTGCCAGCCGAGACATCGTGGGCTCCTACGAGCAGTACTTC; cdr3_aa: CASRDIVGSYEQYF; v_call: TRBV28; j_call: TRBJ2-7; d_call: .; clone_size: .
cdr3_nt: TGTGCCAGTAGTGCTCAATCTAGCGAGGCCTACGAGCAGTACTTC; cdr3_aa: CASSAQSSEAYEQYF; v_call: TRBV19; j_call: TRBJ2-7; d_call: .; clone_size: few
cdr3_nt: TGTGCCAGCAGTTTACTTGTCCGGGGGAGCTCCTACGAGCAGTACTTC; cdr3_aa: CASSLLVRGSSYEQYF; v_call: TRBV28; j_call: TRBJ2-7; d_call: .; clone_size: few
cdr3_nt: TGTGCCAGCAGCTTAGTAGGTAGCGGGAAGAACACCGGGGAGCTGTTTTTT; cdr3_aa: CASSLVGSGKNTGELFF; v_call: TRBV7-6; j_call: TRBJ2-2; d_call: TRBD2; clone_size: .
cdr3_nt: TGTGCCAGCAGCAAAAGTGTAGCGGGAGCGCGAAATGAGCAGTTCTTC; cdr3_aa: CASSKSVAGARNEQFF; v_call: TRBV11-3; j_call: TRBJ2-1; d_call: TRBD2; clone_size: few
cdr3_nt: TGCGCCAGCAGCCCGGGACAGGAGGGCTATGGCTACACCTTC; cdr3_aa: CASSPGQEGYGYTF; v_call: TRBV5-1; j_call: TRBJ1-2; d_call: TRBD1; clone_size: .
cdr3_nt: TGTGCCAGCTCAACCGGGGGAGCGGGAGCCAAAAACATTCAGTACTTC; cdr3_aa: CASSTGGAGAKNIQYF; v_call: TRBV18; j_call: TRBJ2-4; d_call: .; clone_size: .
cdr3_nt: TGTGCCACCAGCAGAGTTATCCGGGACTACTCCTACAATGAGCAGTTCTTC; cdr3_aa: CATSRVIRDYSYNEQFF; v_call: TRBV15; j_call: TRBJ2-1; d_call: TRBD2; clone_size: .
cdr3_nt: TGTGCCAGCAGCTTGGGGGGCTCCTACGAGCAGTACTTC; cdr3_aa: CASSLGGSYEQYF; v_call: TRBV11-2; j_call: TRBJ2-7; d_call: .; clone_size: .
cdr3_nt: TGTGCCAGCAGTGTGACACCAACTAATGAAAAACTGTTTTTT; cdr3_aa: CASSVTPTNEKLFF; v_call: TRBV9; j_call: TRBJ1-4; d_call: .; clone_size: once
cdr3_nt: TGTGCCTGCCCATGGAGACGGGGGTATAATGGCTACACCTTC; cdr3_aa: CACPWRRGYNGYTF; v_call: TRBV30; j_call: TRBJ1-2; d_call: .; clone_size: .
cdr3_nt: TGTGCCAGCAGATTTAGACAGGCTGGCGCCGGGGAGCTGTTTTTT; cdr3_aa: CASRFRQAGAGELFF; v_call: TRBV6-5; j_call: TRBJ2-2; d_call: .; clone_size: .
cdr3_nt: TGTGCCTGGAGTGTAGGGCTAGCGCCCTACAATGAGCAGTTCTTC; cdr3_aa: CAWSVGLAPYNEQFF; v_call: TRBV30; j_call: TRBJ2-1; d_call: .; clone_size: .
cdr3_nt: TGTGCCAGCAGTGGGATAGGGGGAGCTGCCAAAAACATTCAGTACTTC; cdr3_aa: CASSGIGGAAKNIQYF; v_call: TRBV28; j_call: TRBJ2-4; d_call: .; clone_size: .
cdr3_nt: TGTGCCAGCAGCTTCCCAAATACCGGGGAGCTGTTTTTT; cdr3_aa: CASSFPNTGELFF; v_call: TRBV7-2; j_call: TRBJ2-2; d_call: .; clone_size: few
cdr3_nt: TGTGCCAGCAGTGTAGGGCAGTCGGCAGGGTATGGCTACACCTTC; cdr3_aa: CASSVGQSAGYGYTF; v_call: TRBV2; j_call: TRBJ1-2; d_call: .; clone_size: .
cdr3_nt: TGTGCCAGCAGCACGGGGACAGCTAACTATGGCTACACCTTC; cdr3_aa: CASSTGTANYGYTF; v_call: TRBV7-8; j_call: TRBJ1-2; d_call: TRBD1; clone_size: few
cdr3_nt: TGCAGCGTTGAGTTACAGGACAGCACAGATACGCAGTATTTT; cdr3_aa: CSVELQDSTDTQYF; v_call: TRBV29-1; j_call: TRBJ2-3; d_call: .; clone_size: .
cdr3_nt: TGTGCCAGCAGTGAATGGTCAGGGGTTCAGCCCCAGCATTTT; cdr3_aa: CASSEWSGVQPQHF; v_call: TRBV6-1; j_call: TRBJ1-5; d_call: .; clone_size: few
cdr3_nt: TGTGCCAGCAGTGAACATGGACAGCCGGGCGCCGGGGAGCTGTTTTTT; cdr3_aa: CASSEHGQPGAGELFF; v_call: TRBV6-4; j_call: TRBJ2-2; d_call: .; clone_size: .
cdr3_nt: TGTGCCAGCAGTGGTGACAGGGGATACGAGCAGTACTTC; cdr3_aa: CASSGDRGYEQYF; v_call: TRBV6-1; j_call: TRBJ2-7; d_call: TRBD1; clone_size: .